These 32 T cell receptor beta chains were all obtained from the same sample, sequenced in a study of sequential checkpoint blockade in melanoma. Treatment of the sample: randomized to nivolumab then ipilimumab (arm A) or the reverse (arm B). The table came from immunoSEQ multiplex PCR; TCRdb's copy has only in-frame clones and leaves some out. The sample has more than 15,000 clones; just under 75% are singletons. This sample comprised CD8+ T cells sorted from blood (inferred from file names), obtained from a patient given nivolumab and ipilimumab in sequence. The receptor set was obtained from a human donor with melanoma.

V gene TRBV2 combines with J gene TRBJ1-2; the D is unclear. This CDR3 contains 14 residues. V lost 5 bases, J lost 6 bases, and 16 bases lay in between. CDR1 and CDR2 (germline): SNHLY, FYNNEI. For the CDR3, the DNA is TGTGCCAGCAGTCCGGGGAGGCTTGGAGATGGCTACACCTTC. The encoded protein is CASSPGRLGDGYTF.

The rearrangement joins TRBV6-5 to TRBJ2-1; D perhaps matches TRBD2 (6 bases). The germline V and J ends were trimmed by 2 bases and 4 bases, with 12 bases remaining between them. The length of the CDR3 is 15 residues. Looked up from germline, CDR1 is MNHEY and CDR2 is SVGAGI. In DNA, the CDR3 is TGTGCCAGCAGTTACGGGGAGGAGGGTTACAATGAGCAGTTCTTC. This gives the protein CASSYGEEGYNEQFF.

The chain couples TRBV5-5 to TRBJ2-7; D perhaps matches TRBD2 (6 bases). This CDR3 has 14 residues. Germline V gene data show CDR1 as SGHKS and CDR2 as YYEKEE (reference sequence). The germline V and J ends were trimmed by 8 bases and 0 bases, with 15 bases remaining between them. The CDR3 sequence: CASTEEGLSYEQYF. CDR3 in DNA: TGTGCCAGTACCGAGGAGGGCCTCTCCTACGAGCAGTACTTC. Complete variable domain (other parts from reference TRBV5-5 and TRBJ2-7): DAGVTQSPTHLIKTRGQQVTLRCSPISGHKSVSWYQQVLGQGPQFIFQYYEKEERGRGNFPDRFSARQFPNYSSELNVNALLLGDSALYLCASTEEGLSYEQYFGPGTRLTVT.

The chain is built from TRBV5-1 and TRBJ1-6, with unresolved D. The CDR3 runs to 14 residues. Trimming removed 0 bases from V and 10 bases from J, with 11 bases in between. The germline V gene has CDR1 SGHRS and CDR2 YFSETQ. Here the CDR3 reads CASSLAGSGSPLHF. CDR3 nucleotide sequence: TGCGCCAGCAGCTTGGCGGGGAGCGGCTCACCCCTCCACTTT.

This chain connects TRBV29-1 to TRBJ1-2; TRBD1 matches at 9 bases. Germline CDR1 SQVTM, CDR2 ANQGSEA. The CDR3 totals 14 residues. V shed 6 bases and J 3 bases; nucleotides not matched to a gene: 8. The CDR3 sequence is CSVKKDRGDYGYTF. Written as DNA, the CDR3 is TGCAGCGTAAAGAAAGACAGGGGGGACTATGGCTACACCTTC.

Judged by abundance, this clone is medium-sized. This chain uses TRBV19 with TRBJ1-1; TRBD1 might be the D (6 bases). CDR1 and CDR2 from the germline V gene are LNHDA and SQIVND (reference sequence). V was trimmed by 6 bases and J by 11 bases, leaving 16 bases between them. The CDR3 runs to 12 residues. DNA for the CDR3: TGTGCCAGTAGCCCCCTCAGGGGTGAGGCTTTCTTT. Translated: CASSPLRGEAFF.

This chain links TRBV10-1 with TRBJ1-2, with D possibly being TRBD1 (6 bases). The V end was cut by 3 bases, the J end by 1 base, with 12 bases between. Germline V CDR1 and CDR2: WNHNN, SYGVQD (reference sequence). The CDR3 extends over 15 amino acids. The CDR3 DNA follows: TGCGCCAGCAGTGAAGGGGGGGGGATTAACTATGGCTACACCTTC. Translating it yields CASSEGGGINYGYTF.

This chain links TRBV6-1 with TRBJ1-2; 9 positions agree with TRBD1. With V trimmed by 7 bases and J by 8 bases, 8 bases remained unmatched. The CDR3 runs 13 residues. Per germline, CDR1 MNHNS and CDR2 SASEGT. The CDR3: CASNGQGFWGYTF. The CDR3 nucleotides read TGTGCCAGCAATGGACAGGGGTTTTGGGGCTACACCTTC.

The gene calls are TRBV5-5 and TRBJ1-1; 8 bases fit TRBD1. The CDR3 length is 16 residues. The V and J ends lost 5 bases and 3 bases, in that order; junction bases with no gene match: 12. Germline V gene lookup returns CDR1 SGHKS and CDR2 YYEKEE (reference sequence). CDR3 in amino acids: CASSHTGGLGDTEAFF. In DNA, the CDR3 is TGTGCCAGCAGTCATACAGGGGGATTAGGGGACACTGAAGCTTTCTTT. Full variable domain (remainder filled in from reference TRBV5-5 and TRBJ1-1): DAGVTQSPTHLIKTRGQQVTLRCSPISGHKSVSWYQQVLGQGPQFIFQYYEKEERGRGNFPDRFSARQFPNYSSELNVNALLLGDSALYLCASSHTGGLGDTEAFFGQGTRLTVV.

V gene TRBV5-6 combines with J gene TRBJ2-6; 7 bases fit TRBD1. This CDR3 is built from 16 residues. V was clipped by 5 bases and J by 2 bases; unmatched bases: 7. CDR1 is SGHDT and CDR2 is YYEEEE in the germline V gene. The CDR3 spells CASRGTASPGANVLTF. The DNA of the CDR3 is TGTGCCAGCAGAGGGACAGCATCCCCTGGGGCCAACGTCCTGACTTTC. Based on the CDR3 plus reference TRBV5-6 and TRBJ2-6, the full variable domain is DAGVTQSPTHLIKTRGQQVTLRCSPKSGHDTVSWYQQALGQGPQFIFQYYEEEERQRGNFPDRFSGHQFPNYSSELNVNALLLGDSALYLCASRGTASPGANVLTFGAGSRLTVL.

The chain combines TRBV5-6 with TRBJ2-1; D perhaps matches TRBD1 (6 bases). With 1 base removed from V and 7 bases from J, the gap between germline ends came to 9 bases. This CDR3 has 13 amino acids. CDR1 is SGHDT, CDR2 YYEEEE, per germline. The chain's CDR3 is CASSLIRGNEQFF. CDR3 coding DNA: TGTGCCAGCAGCTTGATCAGGGGAAATGAGCAGTTCTTC.

Only a few counts were recorded for this clone. The rearrangement joins TRBV15 to TRBJ1-4, with 8 bases aligning to TRBD1. The germline gives CDR1 LNHNV, CDR2 YYDKDF (reference sequence). This CDR3 is built from 16 residues. With 1 base clipped from V and 8 bases from J, the junction kept 9 bases outside the gene matches. The CDR3 DNA is TGTGCCACCAGCAGAGGCGAGGTCAGGGGGCGAGAAAAACTGTTTTTT. This gives the protein CATSRGEVRGREKLFF.

The chain carries TRBV4-1 and TRBJ1-2, with 9 bases matching TRBD1. CDR1 is MGHRA and CDR2 is YSYEKL in the germline V gene. Trimming took 3 bases from V and 2 from J; bases not matched to a gene: 7. This CDR3 is 16 amino acids long. CDR3 residues: CASSQQTGTGNYGYTF. Here the CDR3 DNA reads TGCGCCAGCAGCCAGCAGACCGGGACAGGGAACTATGGCTACACCTTC.

By its share, this clone is medium-sized. The chain uses TRBV5-1 and TRBJ2-7, with D unresolved. CDR1 and CDR2 (germline): SGHRS, YFSETQ. CDR3 length equals 14 residues. The germline V and J ends were trimmed by 0 bases and 6 bases, with 13 bases remaining between them. As DNA, the CDR3 is TGCGCCAGCAGCTTGGCCATAGATCCAGGCGAGCAGTACTTC. Its translation is CASSLAIDPGEQYF.

The rearrangement joins TRBV7-9 to TRBJ1-2; D might be TRBD1 (6 bases). The V end lost 5 bases, the J end lost 3 bases, and 13 bases lay between the germline ends. There are 14 residues in the CDR3. CDR1 and CDR2 (germline): SEHNR, FQNEAQ (reference sequence). This CDR3 reads CASSPPGADYGYTF. The DNA of the CDR3 is TGTGCCAGCAGCCCCCCAGGGGCCGACTATGGCTACACCTTC.

The genes are TRBV19 and TRBJ1-2; possibly TRBD1 for D (6 bases). The CDR3 runs 16 residues. The V end lost 3 bases, the J end lost 6 bases, and 20 bases lay between the germline ends. Germline assignment: CDR1 LNHDA and CDR2 SQIVND (reference sequence). The CDR3 sequence is CASSIPSDRTEDGYTF. CDR3 sequence (DNA): TGTGCCAGTAGTATTCCTTCTGATCGGACAGAAGATGGCTACACCTTC.

Here the CDR3 reads CASSWRLQGNQPQHF. The CDR3 DNA follows: TGTGCCAGCAGTTGGAGGCTCCAGGGCAATCAGCCCCAGCATTTT. This rearrangement joins TRBV28 to TRBJ1-5; D unclear. V shed 4 bases and J shed 2 bases, with 12 bases lying between them. There are 15 residues in the CDR3. Germline V gene data show CDR1 as MDHEN and CDR2 as SYDVKM.

The chain has TRBV19 and TRBJ2-3; the D is unclear. Per the germline V gene, CDR1 is LNHDA and CDR2 is SQIVND (reference sequence). CDR3 size: 13 residues. V was trimmed by 2 bases and J by 3 bases, leaving 6 bases between them. The CDR3 DNA follows: TGTGCCAGTAGTATATATGTAACAGATACGCAGTATTTT. Translating gives CASSIYVTDTQYF.

In this sample, this clone turned up once. The chain has TRBV5-6 and TRBJ1-1; D is ambiguous. The CDR3 runs 14 residues. Looked up from germline, CDR1 is SGHDT and CDR2 is YYEEEE. Between the trimmed V and J ends, which lost 0 bases and 4 bases, there was a span of 10 bases. CDR3 region: CASSLGESGTEAFF. As DNA, the CDR3 is TGTGCCAGCAGCTTGGGTGAGTCGGGCACTGAAGCTTTCTTT. The full variable domain, rest sourced from reference TRBV5-6 and TRBJ1-1, is DAGVTQSPTHLIKTRGQQVTLRCSPKSGHDTVSWYQQALGQGPQFIFQYYEEEERQRGNFPDRFSGHQFPNYSSELNVNALLLGDSALYLCASSLGESGTEAFFGQGTRLTVV.

Comments on this clone: One end of the junction is discordant with germline, which a read error may explain. The chain carries TRBV6-5 and TRBJ1-5; 9 bases align to TRBD1. This CDR3 is 15 amino acids long. Germline V lookup: CDR1 MNHEY, CDR2 SVGAGI. CDR3: CASGGDRVSNQPQHF. The DNA of the CDR3 is TGCGCCAGCGGGGGGGACAGGGTGAGCAATCAGCCCCAGCATTTT.

V gene TRBV10-3 combines with J gene TRBJ1-2, with a tentative D call TRBD1 (6 bases). CDR3 length equals 10 residues. Germline V CDR1 and CDR2: ENHRY, SYGVKD. Trimming cost V 9 bases and J 14 bases, with 16 bases left between them. CDR3: CAISRGSWTF. The CDR3 DNA follows: TGTGCCATTTCGAGGGGGTCCTGGACCTTC.

This clone appeared a single time. The chain uses TRBV5-8 and TRBJ2-7; D remains ambiguous. The CDR3 runs to 13 residues. The ends were cut back, 5 bases at V and 6 bases at J, with 15 bases in the middle. Germline V gives CDR1 SGHTS, CDR2 YDEGEE. The CDR3 here is CASRPTESSEQYF. In nucleotides, the CDR3 is TGTGCCAGCAGGCCTACAGAGTCCAGCGAGCAGTACTTC.

The chain uses TRBV5-5 and TRBJ1-1; 9 bases match TRBD1. There are 15 residues in the CDR3. CDR1 and CDR2 (germline): SGHKS, YYEKEE (reference sequence). Trimming took 4 bases from V and 1 from J; bases not matched to a gene: 5. The CDR3 coding sequence is TGTGCCAGCAGCCCGAAGGACAGGGGGAACACTGAAGCTTTCTTT. It yields the protein CASSPKDRGNTEAFF.

This chain joins TRBV9 and TRBJ1-2; perhaps TRBD1 as D (6 bases). V was pared by 3 bases and J by 7 bases, with 13 bases between. The CDR3 is 13 amino acids. Germline V gene data show CDR1 as SGDLS and CDR2 as YYNGEE. The CDR3 region has the DNA TGTGCCAGCAGCGAAACAGGGTCCGGTGGCTACACCTTC. As protein: CASSETGSGGYTF.

CDR3 protein: CACGGGYEQYF. CDR3 nucleotides: TGTGCCTGTGGGGGGGGCTACGAGCAGTACTTC. The rearrangement uses TRBV28 and TRBJ2-7, with TRBD2 matching 7 bases. Germline V gene lookup returns CDR1 MDHEN and CDR2 SYDVKM. Losses at the gene ends were 11 bases for V and 3 bases for J; bases not matched to a gene: 4. The CDR3 runs to 11 residues.

This rearrangement joins TRBV19 to TRBJ2-7; D might be TRBD2 (6 bases). Trimming left V 6 bases short and J 0 bases short, with 12 bases between. The CDR3 has 14 residues. CDR1 is LNHDA and CDR2 is SQIVND in the germline V gene (reference sequence). CDR3 DNA sequence: TGTGCCAGTAGCCCTAGCGCGAGCTCCTACGAGCAGTACTTC. Translation: CASSPSASSYEQYF.

The V and J genes are TRBV28 and TRBJ1-5; D is ambiguous. CDR1 is MDHEN, CDR2 SYDVKM, per germline. The CDR3 covers 15 residues. Trimming shortened V by 3 bases and J by 0 bases, and 9 bases separated the two germline ends. CDR3 residues: CASSFRDYSNQPQHF. Written as DNA, the CDR3 is TGTGCCAGCAGTTTCCGGGATTATAGCAATCAGCCCCAGCATTTT.

This clone occurred a few times. The chain combines TRBV2 with TRBJ2-2; 8 bases are a match to TRBD1. The CDR3 is 16 residues long. Germline V gives CDR1 SNHLY, CDR2 FYNNEI. The V gene end was trimmed by 2 bases and the J gene end by 0 bases; junction bases not matched to a gene: 2. As DNA, the CDR3 is TGTGCCAGCAGTGAAACACAGGGGGCGAACACCGGGGAGCTGTTTTTT. It encodes CASSETQGANTGELFF. The full variable domain, its missing parts supplied by reference TRBV2 and TRBJ2-2, is EPEVTQTPSHQVTQMGQEVILRCVPISNHLYFYWYRQILGQKVEFLVSFYNNEISEKSEIFDDQFSVERPDGSNFTLKIRSTKLEDSAMYFCASSETQGANTGELFFGEGSRLTVL.

The J gene is TRBJ2-3, the V gene TRBV4-1; D possibly corresponds to TRBD1 (5 bases). The V gene's germline CDR1 is MGHRA and CDR2 YSYEKL. V was pared by 1 base and J by 4 bases, with 12 bases between. The CDR3 totals 15 residues. The CDR3 spells CASSQGVGESDTQYF. CDR3 in DNA: TGCGCCAGCAGCCAAGGGGTAGGGGAATCAGATACGCAGTATTTT.

The J gene is TRBJ2-7, the V gene TRBV2; D perhaps matches TRBD2 (6 bases). Germline V CDR1 and CDR2: SNHLY, FYNNEI. CDR3 length: 13 amino acids. The V end lost 4 bases, the J end lost 6 bases, and 13 bases lay between the germline ends. The CDR3 is CASSVGGDGEQYF. CDR3 bases: TGTGCCAGCAGTGTAGGAGGGGACGGCGAGCAGTACTTC.

The chain recombines TRBV4-1 with TRBJ1-5; D unclear. The CDR3 is 13 residues long. Per the germline V gene, CDR1 is MGHRA and CDR2 is YSYEKL. Trimming took 2 bases from V and 6 from J, leaving 8 bases between them. The CDR3 DNA is TGCGCCAGCAGCCAAAATTTAGCTCAGCCCCAGCATTTT. Its protein is CASSQNLAQPQHF.

The chain combines TRBV19 with TRBJ1-1, with 7 bases that match TRBD1. CDR3 size: 15 residues. V lost 7 bases and J lost 0; bases outside the gene matches: 8. Germline V gene data show CDR1 as LNHDA and CDR2 as SQIVND (reference sequence). CDR3 in amino acids: CASTDREEVNTEAFF. CDR3 in DNA: TGTGCCAGTACCGACAGGGAGGAGGTGAACACTGAAGCTTTCTTT.